This entry lists 10 T cell receptor beta chains sequenced from one sample in a study of T cell responses to AZD1222 COVID-19 vaccine. Produced via immunoSEQ multiplex PCR; TCRdb's table is partial and in-frame only. This sample has 130,000 to 150,000 clones, with 85% to 95% found just once. This sample comprised peripheral blood, obtained on day 0 of AZD1222 vaccination. These TCRs come from an adult in good health.

The chain employs TRBV3-1 (or the pseudogene TRBV3-2) and TRBJ2-3; D possibly matches TRBD1 or TRBD2 (5 bases each). V was trimmed by 4 bases and J by 4 bases, leaving 15 bases between them. The CDR3 contains 15 residues. Germline CDR1 reads LGHDT; CDR2 reads YNNKEL (reference sequence). Here the CDR3 DNA reads TGTGCCAGCAGCCCCTTGTTGGGGGTGGCAGATACGCAGTATTTT. It encodes CASSPLLGVADTQYF.

J is TRBJ2-1 and V is TRBV7-2; unclear D gene. Trimming removed 1 base from V and 4 bases from J, with 5 bases in between. This CDR3 comprises 13 residues. Germline assignment: CDR1 SGHTA and CDR2 FQGNSA. CDR3 DNA sequence: TGTGCCAGCAGCTTAGGCAGTTACAATGAGCAGTTCTTC. It specifies CASSLGSYNEQFF.

V gene TRBV7-9 combines with J gene TRBJ1-1, with a tentative D call TRBD1 (6 bases). Trimming removed 4 bases at V and 4 bases at J, with 19 bases between. Per the germline V gene, CDR1 is SEHNR and CDR2 is FQNEAQ (reference sequence). The CDR3 contains 16 residues. CDR3 sequence: CASSSPRTASGTEAFF. CDR3 in DNA: TGTGCCAGCAGCTCGCCTAGGACAGCCTCGGGCACTGAAGCTTTCTTT.

The rearrangement uses TRBV6-4 and TRBJ1-5; D is undetermined. The CDR3 sequence is 13 residues long. CDR1 MRHNA and CDR2 SNTAGT come from the germline V gene. V lost 3 bases, J lost 6 bases, and 9 bases lay in between. Written as DNA, the CDR3 is TGTGCCAGCAGTGAAGAAATGGCTCAGCCCCAGCATTTT. It is translated as CASSEEMAQPQHF.

V gene TRBV3-1 (or the pseudogene TRBV3-2) combines with J gene TRBJ1-1; perhaps TRBD1 as D (6 bases). CDR1 and CDR2 from the germline V gene are LGHDT and YNNKEL (reference sequence). Deletions cut 10 bases from V and 2 bases from J, with 11 bases between. The CDR3 spans 12 residues. CDR3 bases: TGTGCCATCTCACAGGGAAACACTGAAGCTTTCTTT. Amino acids: CAISQGNTEAFF.

The gene calls are TRBV5-6 and TRBJ2-1, with TRBD2 as a possible D gene (6 bases). V dropped 0 bases and J dropped 12 bases, with 10 bases sitting between them. CDR3 size: 12 residues. Germline CDR1 reads SGHDT; CDR2 reads YYEEEE. The CDR3: CASSLALARQFF. CDR3 nucleotide sequence: TGTGCCAGCAGCTTGGCCCTAGCGAGGCAGTTCTTC.

V and J are TRBV7-8 and TRBJ1-3; unclear D gene. The ends were cut back, 5 bases at V and 4 bases at J, with 12 bases in the middle. Germline loops: CDR1 SGHVS, CDR2 FQNEAQ. The CDR3 is made up of 14 amino acids. The CDR3 here is CASSPEGFGNTIYF. In DNA form, the CDR3 reads TGTGCCAGCAGCCCTGAGGGTTTCGGAAACACCATATATTTT.

The J gene is TRBJ1-1, the V gene TRBV4-1; D not resolved. Germline lookup yields CDR1 MGHRA and CDR2 YSYEKL. Trimming removed 0 bases from V and 2 bases from J, with 19 bases in between. The CDR3 extends over 18 amino acids. CDR3 in amino acids: CASSQDSPLGGRNTEAFF. CDR3 nucleotides: TGCGCCAGCAGCCAAGATAGCCCCCTTGGAGGGCGCAACACTGAAGCTTTCTTT.

This chain links TRBV11-3 with TRBJ1-2; 9 positions match TRBD1. CDR1 is SGHNT and CDR2 is YENEEA in the germline V gene. Germline trimming cut 5 bases from V and 4 bases from J; bases unmatched to any gene: 8. The CDR3 has 15 amino acids. As DNA, the CDR3 is TGTGCCAGCAGCATGGACAGGGGAGATGCCTATGGCTACACCTTC. Its protein is CASSMDRGDAYGYTF.

CDR3 sequence (DNA): TGCGCCAGCAGCTGGGGGGCTTTAGGTTCTTCACCCCTCCACTTT. Translation: CASSWGALGSSPLHF. This sequence joins TRBV5-1 and TRBJ1-6; a weak D match, TRBD1 (6 bases). Germline V gives CDR1 SGHRS, CDR2 YFSETQ. The CDR3 spans 15 residues. V lost 3 bases and J 9 bases, leaving 16 bases between the germline ends.